Listed below are T cell receptor beta chains from one sample, sequenced in a study of cytomegalovirus exposure and HLA in healthy donors. Profiling relied on immunoSEQ multiplex PCR, and the TCRdb table lists in-frame clones only, not all of them. The sample holds approximately 160,000 clones, 70% seen once. Sequenced material: PBMCs. All receptors derive from a man aged 18 to 29 in good health and CMV-seropositive. Both conserved end residues are part of each CDR3. A D gene is named only where the DNA matches it firmly. For some rows the clone size is stated as once, few or many, or as a class when expanded; others skip it.

v_gene	j_gene	d_gene	abundance	CDR3nt	CDR3aa
TRBV6-5	TRBJ1-2	.	few	TGTGCCAGCAGCCTTGACAGAACCTCCTATGGCTACACCTTC	CASSLDRTSYGYTF
TRBV12-5	TRBJ2-5	TRBD2	.	TGTGCTAGTGGTTTGGTCCTGACTAGCGGCCAAGAGACCCAGTACTTC	CASGLVLTSGQETQYF
TRBV6-5	TRBJ1-1	.	.	TGTGCCAGCAGTTCCACAGGGCCAGCGAACACTGAAGCTTTCTTT	CASSSTGPANTEAFF
TRBV6-6	TRBJ1-2	.	.	TGTGCCAGCAGTTACTCGGGGCAGGAATATGGCTACACCTTC	CASSYSGQEYGYTF
TRBV4-1	TRBJ2-2	.	medium-sized	TGCGCCAGCAGCCAAGATTCCGGCGGGGAGCTGTTTTTT	CASSQDSGGELFF
TRBV5-1	TRBJ1-1	TRBD1	.	TGCGCCAGCAGCTTGGTGGGACAGGGGAACACTGAAGCTTTCTTT	CASSLVGQGNTEAFF
TRBV15	TRBJ1-4	TRBD1	.	TGTGCCACCAGCAGGGGACAGGGCTCAGATGAAAAACTGTTTTTT	CATSRGQGSDEKLFF
TRBV19	TRBJ1-2	TRBD1	.	TGTGCCAGTAGTATTAAAACCGGGACAGGGGTTGTCGGGTACAAGAATGGCTACACCTTC	CASSIKTGTGVVGYKNGYTF
TRBV6-1	TRBJ2-5	.	few	TGTGCCAGCAGTGAGGGGGCAGGGTACCAAGAGACCCAGTACTTC	CASSEGAGYQETQYF
TRBV27	TRBJ1-5	TRBD1	.	TGTGCCAGCAGTTTATCGGCAGGGGGCGGCAATCAGCCCCAGCATTTT	CASSLSAGGGNQPQHF
TRBV7-9	TRBJ1-2	.	.	TGTGCCAGCAGCTCCGGGATCTCAAACTTCCTCTATGGCTACACCTTC	CASSSGISNFLYGYTF
TRBV29-1	TRBJ1-1	.	.	TGCAGCGCGGGACAACGGAACACTGAAGCTTTCTTT	CSAGQRNTEAFF
TRBV11-3	TRBJ2-3	.	.	TGTGCCAGCAGCCCACCCGCGGGACTTCCACCAGATACGCAGTATTTT	CASSPPAGLPPDTQYF
TRBV2	TRBJ1-1	.	.	TGTGCCAGCAGTGAGCCGGTGAACACTGAAGCTTTCTTT	CASSEPVNTEAFF
TRBV6-6	TRBJ1-3	TRBD1	few	TGTGCCAGCAGTCAAAGACAGGGTGGAAACACCATATATTTT	CASSQRQGGNTIYF
TRBV7-9	TRBJ2-4	.	.	TGTGCCAGCAGCCCCGGGGGGCGGGGCATTCAGTACTTC	CASSPGGRGIQYF
TRBV5-4	TRBJ2-4	.	.	TGTGCCAGCAGCTTGTTCGAGGGGGTCGCCAAAAACATTCAGTACTTC	CASSLFEGVAKNIQYF
TRBV5-1	TRBJ2-5	.	.	TGCGCCAGCAGCCCAGATCTAGCGAACCAAGAGACCCAGTACTTC	CASSPDLANQETQYF
TRBV5-1	TRBJ1-2	TRBD1	.	TGCGCCAGCAGCTTGGGCCGGGACAGGGTTGGCTACACCTTC	CASSLGRDRVGYTF
TRBV6-1	TRBJ1-2	TRBD1	.	TGTGCCAGCAGTGAACAGGGGGTCGTAGCTAACTATGGCTACACCTTC	CASSEQGVVANYGYTF
TRBV7-9	TRBJ1-1	TRBD1	.	TGTGCCAGCAGCAGACCGGGACAGGGGGTTTTTGAAGCTTTCTTT	CASSRPGQGVFEAFF
TRBV6-5	TRBJ1-1	.	.	TGTGCCAGCAGTTCCTTTGGGAGGACCGAAGCTTTCTTT	CASSSFGRTEAFF
TRBV5-6	TRBJ2-1	.	.	TGTGCCAGCAGTTTTAGCGGAACATTCTCCTACAATGAGCAGTTCTTC	CASSFSGTFSYNEQFF
TRBV30	TRBJ2-5	.	few	TGTGCCTGGACCGGGGACTTCCAAGAGACCCAGTACTTC	CAWTGDFQETQYF
TRBV10-1	TRBJ2-3	TRBD1	.	TGCGCCAGCAGTGAGGCAGGGGGCCACCTAATCACAGATACGCAGTATTTT	CASSEAGGHLITDTQYF
TRBV7-6	TRBJ2-1	.	.	TGTGCCAGCAGCTTGGTCGGGACACAATACAATGAGCAGTTCTTC	CASSLVGTQYNEQFF
TRBV9	TRBJ1-2	TRBD1	.	TGTGCCAGCAGCCATTCTACAGGGGACCCTAACTATGGCTACACCTTC	CASSHSTGDPNYGYTF
TRBV6-5	TRBJ1-2	.	few	TGTGCCAGCTCGGACAGTATGCCTCAGGGCTACACCTTC	CASSDSMPQGYTF
TRBV30	TRBJ1-2	TRBD1	few	TGTGCCTGGAGGGACAGGGATTACTATGGCTACACCTTC	CAWRDRDYYGYTF
TRBV2	TRBJ1-5	.	.	TGTGCCAGCAGTGAAACGCAGGGTCCTCAGCATTTT	CASSETQGPQHF
TRBV29-1	TRBJ2-1	TRBD2	.	TGCAGCGTTGGACCCCTTAAGCGGGGGGCTCCGCAGTTCTTC	CSVGPLKRGAPQFF
TRBV28	TRBJ1-2	TRBD1	.	TGTGCCAGCAGTTTAGGGACAGACTATGGCTACACCTTC	CASSLGTDYGYTF
TRBV4-1	TRBJ2-1	.	few	TGCGCCAGCAGCCAAGGGGGACTGGAACACAATGAGCAGTTCTTC	CASSQGGLEHNEQFF
TRBV6-5	TRBJ1-1	TRBD1	.	TGTGCCAGCAGTTACGGGACAGTAGAAGCTTTCTTT	CASSYGTVEAFF
TRBV6-5	TRBJ1-1	.	.	TGTGCCACCCGGTGGGGACAGAACACTGAAGCTTTCTTT	CATRWGQNTEAFF
TRBV7-2	TRBJ1-5	.	.	TGTGCCAGCAGCTTAGATCAGGTTCAGCCCCAGCATTTT	CASSLDQVQPQHF
TRBV27	TRBJ2-3	.	.	TGTGCCAGCAGTCGCCCAGGTAGCACAGATACGCAGTATTTT	CASSRPGSTDTQYF
TRBV29-1	TRBJ1-2	.	.	TGCAGCGTTGGGGAGCCCGACGTGGATGGCTACACCTTC	CSVGEPDVDGYTF
TRBV10-1	TRBJ2-3	TRBD2	.	TGCGCCAGCAGTCCGACTAGCGGGAGGGCCGGGACAGATACGCAGTATTTT	CASSPTSGRAGTDTQYF
TRBV11-3	TRBJ2-2	.	.	TGTGCCAGCAGCTTGGGCCGGAACACCGGGGAGCTGTTTTTT	CASSLGRNTGELFF
TRBV11-3	TRBJ2-3	.	.	TGTGCCAGCAGCTTAAAACTCACAGATACGCAGTATTTT	CASSLKLTDTQYF
TRBV28	TRBJ1-1	.	.	TGTGCCAGCAGTATGAAGATCACGAGGGCTGAAGCTTTCTTT	CASSMKITRAEAFF
TRBV7-2	TRBJ1-3	.	.	TGTGCCAGCAGCTTAATCCCGGCAGGGTACTCTGGAAACACCATATATTTT	CASSLIPAGYSGNTIYF
TRBV5-1	TRBJ1-1	.	.	TGCGCCAGCACCCTCGCGGGCGGGGGGACTGAAGCTTTCTTT	CASTLAGGGTEAFF
TRBV7-3	TRBJ2-1	.	few	TGTGCCAGCAGCTCGGGTCGGGGGTACTACAATGAGCAGTTCTTC	CASSSGRGYYNEQFF
TRBV6-5	TRBJ1-1	.	once	TGTGCCAGCAGTCCACCGGGACAAGAGGGGACTGAAGCTTTCTTT	CASSPPGQEGTEAFF
TRBV6-6	TRBJ2-1	TRBD2	.	TGTGCCAGCAGCAGCTACGGGACTAGCGGTTACAATGAGCAGTTCTTC	CASSSYGTSGYNEQFF
TRBV28	TRBJ1-6	TRBD1	.	TGTGCCAGCCTCGGACAGGGAGGTAATTCACCCCTCCACTTT	CASLGQGGNSPLHF